The 10 T cell receptor beta chains presented below share a single source sample, sequenced in a study of shared clonotypes between healthy human individuals (TCRdb year 2020). Library preparation employed the immunoSEQ multiplex PCR assay. TCRdb provides this immuneACCESS table in a form limited to in-frame rearrangements. Some clones are lacking; in checked studies, under half of them reflect an unresolved V gene, and why the rest are absent is not known. The sample has approximately 640,000 clones on record, around 72% of them singletons. The ten largest clones capture about 1.7% of the sample. Sequences were obtained from memory CD4+ T cells sorted from blood. What the cell subset or site label conveys for this sample: CD45RA-negative fraction. All receptors come from a woman between 25 and 40 years old in good health.

V gene TRBV7-2 combines with J gene TRBJ2-7; 10 bases are a match to TRBD1. V shed 2 bases, J shed 2 bases, and the junction held 6 bases outside the gene matches. This CDR3 comprises 16 residues. The germline CDR1 and CDR2 sequences are SGHTA and FQGNSA. The CDR3 DNA sequence: TGTGCCAGCAGCTTACGGGACAGGGGTCCTGCCTACGAGCAGTACTTC. Its translation: CASSLRDRGPAYEQYF.

The rearrangement links TRBV27 to TRBJ2-6, with D perhaps being TRBD1 or TRBD2 (5 bases each). CDR1 is MNHEY and CDR2 is SMNVEV in the germline V gene (reference sequence). The CDR3 loop spans 18 amino acids. Trimming removed 5 bases from V and 3 bases from J, with 20 bases in between. The CDR3 nucleotides read TGTGCCAGCAGTCCCATCCGGCAGGGAGTGGATGGGGCCAACGTCCTGACTTTC. Protein sequence: CASSPIRQGVDGANVLTF.

The V call is TRBV5-1, the J call TRBJ1-2, with 7 nucleotides matching TRBD1. CDR3 size: 14 residues. V was pared by 2 bases and J by 4 bases, with 5 bases of the junction left unmatched. Germline V CDR1 and CDR2: SGHRS, YFSETQ. The CDR3 nucleotides are TGCGCCAGCAGCTTCGGGACAGAACTCTATGGCTACACCTTC. Protein: CASSFGTELYGYTF.

The V call is TRBV27, the J call TRBJ1-4; D call uncertain. Germline CDR1 MNHEY, CDR2 SMNVEV (reference sequence). CDR3 size: 15 residues. The V and J ends lost 5 bases and 0 bases respectively, with 10 bases between them. CDR3 nucleotides: TGTGCCAGCAGTCCCGCCGGGGCAACTAATGAAAAACTGTTTTTT. It yields the protein CASSPAGATNEKLFF.

The CDR3 DNA reads as TGTGCCTGGAGTCCCTCATCCGATACGCAGTATTTT. It specifies CAWSPSSDTQYF. This sequence joins TRBV30 and TRBJ2-3; the D is unclear. The CDR3 runs to 12 residues. Germline lookup yields CDR1 GTSNPN and CDR2 SVGIG (reference sequence). V was cut by 2 bases and J by 6 bases, with 9 bases left in between. The full variable domain, its missing parts supplied by reference TRBV30 and TRBJ2-3, is SQTIHQWPATLVQPVGSPLSLECTVEGTSNPNLYWYRQAAGRGLQLLFYSVGIGQISSEVPQNLSASRPQDRQFILSSKKLLLSDSGFYLCAWSPSSDTQYFGPGTRLTVL.

This clone was counted between two and nine times. J is TRBJ1-2 and V is TRBV18, with TRBD1 identical over 9 bases. In germline, CDR1 is KGHSH, CDR2 LQKENI. This CDR3 spans 15 amino acids. V lost 4 bases to trimming and J lost 4 bases; unmatched junction nucleotides: 7. The CDR3 loop reads CASSRREDRGYGYTF. CDR3 DNA sequence: TGTGCCAGCTCACGACGCGAGGACAGGGGCTATGGCTACACCTTC.

The V call is TRBV7-8, the J call TRBJ2-6; 7 bases agree with TRBD2. V shed 5 bases, J shed 4 bases, and the junction held 17 bases outside the gene matches. CDR1 is SGHVS and CDR2 is FQNEAQ in the germline V gene. The CDR3 is made up of 19 amino acids. The chain's CDR3 is CASSPRPLADAPGANVLTF. In nucleotides, the CDR3 is TGTGCCAGCAGCCCCCGTCCTCTAGCGGACGCTCCGGGGGCCAACGTCCTGACTTTC.

The rearrangement joins TRBV28 to TRBJ1-2; D is uncertain. V was clipped by 7 bases and J by 8 bases, with 11 bases between them. The CDR3 extends over 11 amino acids. Per the germline V gene, CDR1 is MDHEN and CDR2 is SYDVKM. As DNA, the CDR3 is TGTGCCAGCACGAAGGGTGGCGGCTACACCTTC. Amino acid sequence: CASTKGGGYTF.

This chain joins TRBV6-6 and TRBJ2-7, with a weak D call TRBD1 (6 bases). V dropped 8 bases and J dropped 0 bases, with 14 bases sitting between them. The CDR3 is 14 amino acids. The germline V gene encodes CDR1 MNHNY and CDR2 SVGAGI (reference sequence). The CDR3 nucleotides read TGTGCCAGCCTCCGGGACATAAGCTCCTACGAGCAGTACTTC. Translating gives CASLRDISSYEQYF.

The rearrangement uses TRBV18 and TRBJ2-1; 8 positions match TRBD2. Per the germline V gene, CDR1 is KGHSH and CDR2 is LQKENI. After removal of 3 bases from V and 0 bases from J, the junction contained 13 bases not matched to a gene. This CDR3 has 19 residues. In DNA form, the CDR3 reads TGTGCCAGCTCACCCTCACCTGCCAGCGGGGGAAGCTCCTACAATGAGCAGTTCTTC. This encodes CASSPSPASGGSSYNEQFF.